This is a list of T cell receptor beta chains from one sample in a study of T cell changes during pregnancy in multiple sclerosis. TCRdb's table, derived via immunoSEQ multiplex PCR, lists solely in-frame clones and lacks some. The data show approximately 80,000 clones, roughly nine tenths seen once. The sample in question was PBMCs, obtained in the first trimester of pregnancy. The receptors were sampled from a female donor in good health, serving as a control in a pregnancy study. Some clones in this sample may be carry-over from other donors' samples. The CDR3 runs from the conserved cysteine through the conserved F or W. For some rows the clone size is stated as once, few or many, or as a class when expanded; others skip it.

abundance	v_gene	CDR3aa
-	TRBV11-2	CASSLRTAASTDTQYF
-	TRBV7-2	CASSDHSGGSYNEQFF
-	TRBV15	CATSRGTGQGYGYTF
-	TRBV15	CATSRGAGGTDTQYF
-	TRBV18	CASSPKRGDNEQFF
-	TRBV7-9	CASRSRQGGNEKLFF
-	TRBV28	CASLPGHRTGELFF
-	TRBV18	CASSPTGANYGYTF
-	TRBV18	CASSPISVRGGTDTQYF
-	TRBV19	CASSIKTATLNYGYTF
-	TRBV28	CASRLTGGDGYTF
-	TRBV2	CASSPDRALNTIYF
-	TRBV6-5	CASSLQGAANEKLFF
once	TRBV4-2	CASSRPPGLAGGETQYF
once	TRBV5-1	CASRPQSQGRTDTQYF
-	TRBV29-1	CSVARTGMGNEQFF
-	TRBV5-1	CASSLEGTSGGETQYF
-	TRBV7-9	CASSPVRGYGNTIYF
-	TRBV4-1	CASSRGQGVVYNEQFF
-	TRBV6-5	CASSRGQGSNQPQHF
-	TRBV7-9	CASSLDSGETQYF
-	TRBV25-1	CASSELDTATDTQYF
once	TRBV7-6	CASSLFGSTDTQYF
-	TRBV11-2	CASSPGGGGARETQYF
many	TRBV6-1	CASSEGPSGGAQHF
-	TRBV4-2	CASSQDGLYEQYF
-	TRBV7-8	CASSLVGRGGNEQFF
-	TRBV6-5	CASLGGPGGYTF
-	TRBV5-1	CASSLQGRETQYF
-	TRBV5-4	CASSFAQGATGELFF
-	TRBV11-2	CASSLQGASQETQYF
-	TRBV4-2	CASSQDIQGTYGYTF
-	TRBV28	CASSLIRQGAFF
-	TRBV4-1	CASGPGSRYSPLHF
-	TRBV19	CASASGRAGGGGEQFF
-	TRBV29-1	CSVVPGQVPTEAFF
-	TRBV4-2	CASSLQTSGGTDTQYF
-	TRBV27	CASSLDSGVYNEQFF
-	TRBV4-2	CASSQRTSGAGIF
-	TRBV30	CAWSVGDRGSPLHF
-	TRBV9	CASSPAGIGYEQYF
-	TRBV11-2	CASSSISSGLEFSGNTIYF
-	TRBV10-3	CAISDPDRVGVQTNEKLFF
-	TRBV10-1	CASRGQACTDTQYF
-	TRBV12-5	CASAHRQGDTEAFF
once	TRBV4-1	CASSLQATDTQYF
-	TRBV2	CASQGRVYGYTF
-	TRBV30	CAWSVPSSYNEQFF
-	TRBV7-9	CASSLTVSSGNTIYF
once	TRBV7-9	CASRSSGTNTGELFF
-	TRBV21-1	CASSTRSEGVGNSPLHF
-	TRBV6-6	CASRTATNEKLFF
-	TRBV27	CASSLSPQGHQPQHF
-	TRBV19	CASRELILGQYSGANVLTF
-	TRBV5-5	CASSPRTAAYEQYF